One and the same sample provided the 15 T cell receptor beta chains below, sequenced in a study of blood T cell repertoires in COVID-19. Data came from immunoSEQ multiplex PCR; TCRdb stores just in-frame clones and leaves some out. Found here are 130,000 or so clones, roughly 80% of them singletons; the top ten hold about 9.2%. Sequencing input: PBMCs or T cells enriched from blood (not recorded which). Receptors were obtained from a man aged 50-59 years who had recovered from COVID-19.

The rearrangement uses TRBV23-1 and TRBJ1-3, with TRBD1 identical over 7 bases. TRBV23-1 is an ORF, and what it does is uncertain. The CDR3 has 18 amino acids. Unmatched junction bases numbered 8, after V lost 0 bases and J lost 0 bases. CDR3: CASSQSRGQNSSGNTIYF. The CDR3 region has the DNA TGCGCCAGCAGTCAATCGAGGGGACAGAATAGCTCTGGAAACACCATATATTTT.

This chain joins TRBV4-1 and TRBJ1-2; the D gene is possibly TRBD1 (5 bases). The CDR3 has 14 amino acids. Per germline, CDR1 MGHRA and CDR2 YSYEKL. Trimming stripped 0 bases from V and 6 bases from J, with 11 bases between. The CDR3 region has the DNA TGCGCCAGCAGCCAAGAGGGGCTTTTGGATGGCTACACCTTC. Its protein is CASSQEGLLDGYTF.

This rearrangement joins TRBV10-1 to TRBJ1-4; weak D call: TRBD1 (6 bases). CDR1 WNHNN and CDR2 SYGVQD come from the germline V gene (reference sequence). Trimming left V 3 bases short and J 5 bases short, with 10 bases between. This CDR3 spans 14 amino acids. The CDR3 sequence is CASSDGTKNEKLFF. As DNA, the CDR3 is TGCGCCAGCAGTGACGGGACAAAAAATGAAAAACTGTTTTTT.

The chain has TRBV27 and TRBJ2-7; the match to TRBD2 covers 13 bases. Germline CDR1 MNHEY, CDR2 SMNVEV (reference sequence). The CDR3 runs to 15 residues. V shed 8 bases, J shed 2 bases, and the junction held 6 bases outside the gene matches. The CDR3 region has the DNA TGTGCCAGCGCATTAACTAGCGGGGGGGCCTACGAGCAGTACTTC. This encodes CASALTSGGAYEQYF.

This chain joins TRBV7-8 and TRBJ1-1; TRBD1 might be the D (5 bases). Germline CDR1 and CDR2: SGHVS and FQNEAQ. The CDR3 runs to 14 residues. Trimming took off 3 bases at V and 1 base at J, with 9 bases between the two ends. CDR3 sequence: CASSFGGGNTEAFF. CDR3 sequence (DNA): TGTGCCAGCAGCTTCGGGGGAGGGAACACTGAAGCTTTCTTT.

This chain uses TRBV19 with TRBJ2-1; unclear D gene. Per the germline V gene, CDR1 is LNHDA and CDR2 is SQIVND (reference sequence). The CDR3 is 11 amino acids. V dropped 5 bases and J dropped 12 bases, with 11 bases sitting between them. DNA for the CDR3: TGTGCCAGTAGTCCCCCCCCGAGGCAGTTCTTC. Residues: CASSPPPRQFF. The entire variable domain, with the rest obtained from reference TRBV19 and TRBJ2-1, is as follows: DGGITQSPKYLFRKEGQNVTLSCEQNLNHDAMYWYRQDPGQGLRLIYYSQIVNDFQKGDIAEGYSVSREKKESFPLTVTSAQKNPTAFYLCASSPPPRQFFGPGTRLTVL.

The chain combines TRBV23-1 with TRBJ2-7; TRBD1 agrees at 9 bases. TRBV23-1 is assigned to the ORF class and has an uncertain function. The CDR3 is 18 amino acids. V shed 11 bases, J shed 4 bases, and the junction held 24 bases outside the gene matches. The CDR3 here is CALYWIDRGQGKRYEQYF. The CDR3 DNA sequence: TGCGCCCTCTATTGGATTGATAGAGGACAGGGGAAACGGTACGAGCAGTACTTC.

The genes are TRBV4-3 and TRBJ1-3; D is ambiguous. V lost 0 bases to trimming and J lost 0 bases, with 9 bases between them. The CDR3 covers 16 residues. In germline, CDR1 is LGHNA, CDR2 YSLEER. Here the CDR3 DNA reads TGCGCCAGCAGCCAAGATATGCCTAGCTCTGGAAACACCATATATTTT. Residues: CASSQDMPSSGNTIYF.

A few counts support this clone. The rearrangement uses TRBV6-2 or TRBV6-3 and TRBJ2-5; tentative D call: TRBD2 (6 bases). Germline-derived CDR1 and CDR2 are MNHEY and SVGEGT. V was trimmed by 2 bases and J by 5 bases, leaving 21 bases between them. This CDR3 is built from 17 residues. The CDR3 DNA is TGTGCCAGCAGTTACAAGGGAGCGGGCGCTCCTGGGGAGACCCAGTACTTC. Protein: CASSYKGAGAPGETQYF.

The chain joins TRBV11-3 to TRBJ2-7, with a tentative D call TRBD2 (6 bases). The germline gives CDR1 SGHNT, CDR2 YENEEA. The length of the CDR3 is 13 residues. Trimming stripped 5 bases from V and 4 bases from J, with 12 bases between. The CDR3 sequence: CASSQGEAYEQYF. CDR3 DNA: TGTGCCAGCAGCCAAGGGGAGGCTTACGAGCAGTACTTC.

There are a few counts of this clone. The CDR3 reads CSARRTAEAFF. CDR3 in DNA: TGCAGTGCTCGCCGGACAGCTGAAGCTTTCTTT. The genes are TRBV20-1 and TRBJ1-1; D is possibly TRBD1 (6 bases). The CDR3 has 11 residues. Germline lookup yields CDR1 DFQATT and CDR2 SNEGSKA (reference sequence). V lost 5 bases and J lost 6, with 10 bases in between.

V gene TRBV15 combines with J gene TRBJ2-3; TRBD2 aligns across 9 bases. The CDR3 contains 17 residues. The V gene end was trimmed by 3 bases and the J gene end by 5 bases; junction bases not matched to a gene: 12. Germline V gene sequence: CDR1 LNHNV, CDR2 YYDKDF (reference sequence). Here the CDR3 reads CATSRPSGVRTGDTQYF. The CDR3 DNA reads as TGTGCCACCAGCAGGCCTAGCGGGGTGCGAACGGGAGATACGCAGTATTTT.

The chain is built from TRBV7-3 and TRBJ2-3, with 7 nucleotides matching TRBD1. The CDR3 totals 14 residues. V was pared by 6 bases and J by 3 bases, with 6 bases of the junction left unmatched. Germline V lookup: CDR1 SGHTA, CDR2 FQGTGA. DNA of the CDR3: TGTGCCAGCAGTTTCGGGACAGCAACAGATACGCAGTATTTT. Translated, it gives CASSFGTATDTQYF.

The rearrangement links TRBV4-3 to TRBJ2-6; 7 nucleotides align to TRBD1. Germline trimming cut 0 bases from V and 3 bases from J; bases unmatched to any gene: 2. The germline gives CDR1 LGHNA, CDR2 YSLEER. CDR3 size: 16 residues. The chain's CDR3 is CASSQDRGLGANVLTF. The CDR3 DNA sequence: TGCGCCAGCAGCCAAGATAGGGGGCTTGGGGCCAACGTCCTGACTTTC.

V gene TRBV19 combines with J gene TRBJ1-3, with TRBD1 matching 7 bases. There are 16 residues in the CDR3. Germline trimming cut 8 bases from V and 2 bases from J; bases unmatched to any gene: 12. CDR1 is LNHDA and CDR2 is SQIVND in the germline V gene (reference sequence). This chain's CDR3 is CASGPRLGTAGNTIYF. DNA of the CDR3: TGTGCCAGTGGGCCCCGACTGGGGACAGCTGGAAACACCATATATTTT.